This entry features one T cell receptor (beta chain) sequence. The CDR3 runs to 14 residues. Germline CDR1 SNHLY, CDR2 FYNNEI. V shed 6 bases, J shed 4 bases, and the junction held 7 bases outside the gene matches. The source of the sample is a study of CD8 T cells in Susac syndrome. Random-hexamer reverse transcription was applied to roughly 0.5 to 1 ug RNA. Amplification of TCR beta CDR3 across 54 Vbeta and 13 Jbeta was performed with immunoSEQ multiplex PCR. TCRdb re-called the immunoSEQ multiplex PCR reads with MiXCR, one entry per CDR3 protein. The table has about 200,000 distinct CDR3 sequences, around nine tenths seen once. Sequencing targeted TCR beta in T cells from blood (CD8+ and CD4+). Control patients had untreated stable or active relapsing-remitting multiple sclerosis by revised McDonald criteria.

Material for sequencing was CD8+ T cells from PBMCs. J is TRBJ2-5 and V is TRBV2; TRBD2 matches at 8 bases. This TCR came from a human donor with multiple sclerosis. CDR3 residues: CASRVSGVGETQYF. CDR3 DNA: TGTGCCAGCAGGGTTAGCGGGGTGGGAGAGACCCAGTACTTC. The full variable domain, completed using reference TRBV2 and TRBJ2-5, is EPEVTQTPSHQVTQMGQEVILRCVPISNHLYFYWYRQILGQKVEFLVSFYNNEISEKSEIFDDQFSVERPDGSNFTLKIRSTKLEDSAMYFCASRVSGVGETQYFGPGTRLLVL.